This T cell receptor beta chain was sequenced in a study of cytomegalovirus exposure and HLA in healthy donors. About the study: An earlier analysis identified 117 million unique TCR beta sequences in about 190 million T cells.

With V trimmed by 1 base and J by 5 bases, 10 bases remained unmatched. CDR1 MDHEN and CDR2 SYDVKM come from the germline V gene. This CDR3 has 17 residues. A note on this clone: Its target is unknown.

PCR used 60 Vbeta primers and 13 Jbeta primers. Sequencing used immunoSEQ multiplex PCR; TCRdb keeps in-frame clones, though not all of them. Of about 37,000 clones detected, roughly four fifths appear once; the ten largest clones hold 7.5% to 10%. Findings and caveats of the study: Using the classifier, cytomegalovirus status was reportedly diagnosed with high specificity and sensitivity. Later analysis associated a missense DCLRE1C variant with TCR beta V- and J-gene trimming. Listed as cytomegalovirus-associated were over 150 TCR beta chains.

The chain couples TRBV28 to TRBJ2-7, with TRBD2 matching over 11 bases. The clonotype comes from a woman in her 40s in good health and CMV-seronegative. Sequences were obtained from PBMCs. CDR3 in DNA: TGTGCCAGCAGTTTATACCCCCTTACTAGCGGGGGAGACGAGCAGTACGTC. Its protein is CASSLYPLTSGGDEQYV.